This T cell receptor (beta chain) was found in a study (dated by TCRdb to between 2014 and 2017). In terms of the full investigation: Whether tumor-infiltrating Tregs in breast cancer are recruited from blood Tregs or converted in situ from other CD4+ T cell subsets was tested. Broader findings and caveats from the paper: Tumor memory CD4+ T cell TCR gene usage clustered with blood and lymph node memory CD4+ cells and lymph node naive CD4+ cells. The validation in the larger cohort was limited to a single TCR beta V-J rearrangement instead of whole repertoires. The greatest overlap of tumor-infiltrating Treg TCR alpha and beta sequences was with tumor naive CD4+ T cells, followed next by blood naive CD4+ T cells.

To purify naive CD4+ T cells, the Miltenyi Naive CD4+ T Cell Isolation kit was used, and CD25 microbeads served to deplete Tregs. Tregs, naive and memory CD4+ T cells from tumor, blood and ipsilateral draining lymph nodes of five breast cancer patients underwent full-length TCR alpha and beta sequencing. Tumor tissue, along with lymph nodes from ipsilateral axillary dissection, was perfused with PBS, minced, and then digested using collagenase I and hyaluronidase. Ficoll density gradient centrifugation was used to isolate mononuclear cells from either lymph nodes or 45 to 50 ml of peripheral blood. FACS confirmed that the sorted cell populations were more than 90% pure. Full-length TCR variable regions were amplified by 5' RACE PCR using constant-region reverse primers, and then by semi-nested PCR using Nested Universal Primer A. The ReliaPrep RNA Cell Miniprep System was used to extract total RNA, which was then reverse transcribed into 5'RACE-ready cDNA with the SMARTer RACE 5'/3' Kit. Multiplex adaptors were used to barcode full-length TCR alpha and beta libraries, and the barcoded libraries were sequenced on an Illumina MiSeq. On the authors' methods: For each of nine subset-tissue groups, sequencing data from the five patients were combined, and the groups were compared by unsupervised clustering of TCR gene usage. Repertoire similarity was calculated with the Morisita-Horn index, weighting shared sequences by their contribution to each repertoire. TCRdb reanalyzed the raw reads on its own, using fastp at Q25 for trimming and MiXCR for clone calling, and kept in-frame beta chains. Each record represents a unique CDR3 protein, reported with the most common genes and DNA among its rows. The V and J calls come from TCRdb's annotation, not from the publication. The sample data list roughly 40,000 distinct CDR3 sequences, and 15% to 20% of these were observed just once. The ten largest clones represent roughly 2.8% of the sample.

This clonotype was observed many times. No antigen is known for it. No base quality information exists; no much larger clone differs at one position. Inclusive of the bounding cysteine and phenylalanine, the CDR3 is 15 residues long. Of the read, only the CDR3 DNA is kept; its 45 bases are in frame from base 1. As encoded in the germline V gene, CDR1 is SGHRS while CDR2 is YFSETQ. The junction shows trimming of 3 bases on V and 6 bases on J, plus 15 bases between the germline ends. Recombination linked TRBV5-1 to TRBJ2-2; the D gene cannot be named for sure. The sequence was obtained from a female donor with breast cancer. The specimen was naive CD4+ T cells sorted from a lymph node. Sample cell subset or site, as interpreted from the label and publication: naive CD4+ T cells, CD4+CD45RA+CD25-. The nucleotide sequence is TGCGCCAGCAGCTCAGACCCTTTAGGCCCCGGGGAGCTGTTTTTT. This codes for CASSSDPLGPGELFF.